The subject of this entry is one T cell receptor beta chain. The antigen is not known. This table comes from immunoSEQ multiplex PCR, and its TCRdb copy is limited to in-frame clones, with some not included. Of about 50,000 clones in the sample, around nine tenths were seen once. This sample was included in a study of OX40 agonist ivuxolimab in advanced cancers. Study-wide background: Ivuxolimab, which is an agonistic anti-OX40 (CD134) antibody, was administered to the patients. People who had prior anti-PD-1, anti-PD-L1 or anti-CTLA-4 therapy could take part, and around 43% had some. The study, taken as a whole, reports: At 0.1-3.0 mg/kg, partial responders had clonal expansion among the lowest observed.

After removal of 5 bases from V and 9 bases from J, the junction contained 6 bases not matched to a gene. The CDR3 runs 15 residues. Germline CDR1 is LNHNV and CDR2 is YYDKDF (reference sequence). This chain uses TRBV15 with TRBJ2-1; 14 bases map to TRBD2. The clonotype was recovered from an adult with an advanced solid tumor such as melanoma, head and neck, liver or kidney cancer. The sequences come from CD4+ or CD8+ T cells sorted from blood, collected in a trial of the OX40 agonist ivuxolimab. The CDR3 DNA reads as TGTGCCACCAGCGGGGGACTAGCGGGGGAGGGTGAGCAGTTCTTC. As protein: CATSGGLAGEGEQFF.